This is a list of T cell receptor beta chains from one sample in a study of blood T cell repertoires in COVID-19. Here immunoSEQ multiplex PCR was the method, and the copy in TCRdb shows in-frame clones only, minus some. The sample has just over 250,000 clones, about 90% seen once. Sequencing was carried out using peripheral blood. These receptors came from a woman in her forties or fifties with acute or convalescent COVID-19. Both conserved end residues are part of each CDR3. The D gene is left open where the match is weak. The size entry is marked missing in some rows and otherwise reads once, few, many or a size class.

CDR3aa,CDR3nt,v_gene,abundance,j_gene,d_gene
CAWSEAGSLGTQYF,TGTGCCTGGAGTGAAGCGGGATCCTTAGGTACGCAGTATTTT,TRBV30,once,TRBJ2-3,TRBD2
CARTQGQGDLNSPLHF,TGTGCCCGAACCCAGGGACAGGGGGATTTGAATTCACCCCTCCACTTT,TRBV2,.,TRBJ1-6,TRBD1
CASSSGNTEAFF,TGTGCCAGCAGTTCAGGGAACACTGAAGCTTTCTTT,TRBV28,few,TRBJ1-1,.
CASSESTRGISPLHF,TGTGCCAGCAGCGAGTCGACGAGGGGGATTTCACCCCTCCACTTT,TRBV9,few,TRBJ1-6,.
CAWRLGTSVYNEQFF,TGTGCCTGGAGGCTCGGGACTAGCGTTTACAATGAGCAGTTCTTC,TRBV30,.,TRBJ2-1,TRBD2
CASSLEAAYTEAFF,TGTGCCAGCAGCTTAGAAGCGGCCTACACTGAAGCTTTCTTT,TRBV7-2,.,TRBJ1-1,.
CSASGSVNNYGYTF,TGCAGTGCTAGTGGTTCAGTTAATAACTATGGCTACACCTTC,TRBV20-1,.,TRBJ1-2,.
CAISSGQNTEAFF,TGTGCCATCAGTAGCGGCCAGAACACTGAAGCTTTCTTT,TRBV10-3,.,TRBJ1-1,.
CASISLDRGKNTEAFF,TGTGCCAGCATCTCCCTCGACAGGGGGAAGAACACTGAAGCTTTCTTT,TRBV7-6,.,TRBJ1-1,TRBD1
CASSPGGRSTDTQYF,TGTGCCAGCTCACCAGGCGGGAGGAGCACAGATACGCAGTATTTT,TRBV18,.,TRBJ2-3,TRBD2
CASSEDRGQARGKLFF,TGTGCCAGCAGCGAGGACAGGGGGCAGGCGAGGGGAAAACTGTTTTTT,TRBV2,.,TRBJ1-4,TRBD1
CASSRAQGRDREKTNEQFF,TGTGCCAGCTCACGGGCTCAGGGGCGGGACAGGGAAAAGACGAATGAGCAGTTCTTC,TRBV18,.,TRBJ2-1,TRBD1
CSSLGRGETQYF,TGCAGCAGCCTTGGAAGGGGAGAGACCCAGTACTTC,TRBV29-1,.,TRBJ2-5,.
CASGTGDNTEAFF,TGCGCCAGCGGGACAGGGGATAACACTGAAGCTTTCTTT,TRBV5-1,.,TRBJ1-1,TRBD1
CASSHGQGRDEQYF,TGTGCCAGCAGCCACGGACAGGGACGGGACGAGCAGTACTTC,TRBV4-2,.,TRBJ2-7,TRBD1
CASSPQFEQYF,TGTGCCAGCAGCCCCCAGTTCGAGCAGTACTTC,TRBV7-2,.,TRBJ2-7,.
CASSLGTGGGQPQHF,TGTGCCAGCAGCTTGGGGACAGGGGGCGGACAGCCCCAGCATTTT,TRBV5-8,.,TRBJ1-5,TRBD1
CASSLAGVSNEKLFF,TGCGCCAGCAGCCTGGCGGGGGTTTCTAATGAAAAACTGTTTTTT,TRBV5-1,.,TRBJ1-4,.
CASSSHYYEQYF,TGTGCCAGCAGCTCCCACTACTACGAGCAGTACTTC,TRBV7-2,.,TRBJ2-7,.
CASTPSGRWETQYF,TGTGCCAGCACTCCTAGCGGGAGGTGGGAGACCCAGTACTTC,TRBV2,.,TRBJ2-5,TRBD2
CASSPRDRGIQPQHF,TGTGCCAGCAGTCCCCGGGACAGGGGGATACAGCCCCAGCATTTT,TRBV28,.,TRBJ1-5,TRBD1
CASGLVLGGLGNTGELFF,TGTGCTAGTGGTTTGGTACTGGGGGGACTAGGTAACACCGGGGAGCTGTTTTTT,TRBV12-5,.,TRBJ2-2,TRBD2
CASSLDGPSGMGYNEQFF,TGTGCCAGCAGCTTAGATGGGCCTAGCGGGATGGGTTACAATGAGCAGTTCTTC,TRBV7-3,.,TRBJ2-1,TRBD2
CASSYAGTGDSPLHF,TGTGCCAGCAGCTACGCCGGGACAGGGGACTCACCCCTCCACTTT,TRBV14,many,TRBJ1-6,TRBD1
CASSVTGGGQPQHF,TGTGCCAGCAGCGTTACAGGGGGTGGACAGCCCCAGCATTTT,TRBV9,few,TRBJ1-5,TRBD1
CASSKVPGERGSGNQPQHF,TGTGCCAGCAGCAAAGTTCCAGGGGAAAGGGGTTCGGGCAATCAGCCCCAGCATTTT,TRBV21-1,.,TRBJ1-5,.
CASSPPGTGGGEQYF,TGTGCCAGCAGCCCGCCCGGGACAGGGGGCGGTGAGCAGTACTTC,TRBV3-1/TRBV3-2,.,TRBJ2-7,TRBD1
CASSLRDSGGNSPLHF,TGCGCCAGCAGCCTAAGGGACAGCGGGGGGAATTCACCCCTCCACTTT,TRBV5-1,.,TRBJ1-6,TRBD1
CASSQATPLRVGAFF,TGTGCCAGCAGCCAAGCAACTCCCTTGAGGGTGGGCGCTTTCTTT,TRBV4-2,few,TRBJ1-1,.
CASSIDSGPPQSSWAQYF,TGTGCCAGTAGTATAGATTCAGGGCCCCCCCAATCCTCTTGGGCCCAGTACTTC,TRBV19,.,TRBJ2-5,.
CASSVSPDSRNEQFF,TGTGCCAGCAGCGTTTCTCCGGACAGCCGAAATGAGCAGTTCTTC,TRBV9,once,TRBJ2-1,.
CASSCSGQGKSPLHF,TGTGCCAGCAGTTGCTCGGGGCAGGGAAAATCACCCCTCCACTTT,TRBV6-5,.,TRBJ1-6,.
CSASFGPGREKLFF,TGCAGTGCTAGTTTCGGCCCAGGGAGGGAAAAACTGTTTTTT,TRBV20-1,.,TRBJ1-4,.
CASSFSTSGDTQYF,TGTGCCAGCAGCTTCTCGACTAGCGGGGATACGCAGTATTTT,TRBV7-2,once,TRBJ2-3,TRBD2
CAWSLATGTDTQYF,TGTGCCTGGTCACTAGCGACGGGCACAGATACGCAGTATTTT,TRBV30,.,TRBJ2-3,TRBD2
CASSPPSWGRGTIYF,TGTGCCAGCAGCCCGCCCTCGTGGGGTCGGGGCACCATATATTTT,TRBV9,.,TRBJ1-3,.